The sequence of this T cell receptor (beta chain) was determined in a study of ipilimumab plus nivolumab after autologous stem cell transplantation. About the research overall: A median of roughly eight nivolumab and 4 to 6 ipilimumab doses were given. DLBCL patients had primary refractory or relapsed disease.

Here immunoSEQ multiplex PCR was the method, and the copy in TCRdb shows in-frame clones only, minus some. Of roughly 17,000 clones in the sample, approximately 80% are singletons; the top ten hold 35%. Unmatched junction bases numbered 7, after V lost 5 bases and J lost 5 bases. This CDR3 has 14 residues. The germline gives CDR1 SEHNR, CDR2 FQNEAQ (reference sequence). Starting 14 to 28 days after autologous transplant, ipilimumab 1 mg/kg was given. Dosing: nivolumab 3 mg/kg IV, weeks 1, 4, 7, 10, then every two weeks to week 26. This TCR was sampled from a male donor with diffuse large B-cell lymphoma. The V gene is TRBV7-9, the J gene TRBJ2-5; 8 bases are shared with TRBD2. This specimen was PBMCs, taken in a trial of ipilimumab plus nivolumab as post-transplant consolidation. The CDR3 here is CASSLSPSGETQYF. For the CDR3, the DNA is TGTGCCAGCAGCCTCTCCCCTAGCGGGGAGACCCAGTACTTC.